This is a list of T cell receptor beta chains from one sample in a study of blood T cell repertoires in COVID-19. Measured with immunoSEQ multiplex PCR; TCRdb has only the in-frame clones, and not every one. The data hold approximately 250,000 clones, with approximately 89% observed a single time. The sequenced sample was PBMCs or T cells enriched from blood (not recorded which). The receptors were gathered from a woman in her thirties or forties who had been exposed to COVID-19. CDR3s include the opening cysteine and the closing phenylalanine or tryptophan. D genes are given only for firm matches. Size is stated for part of the rows, as once, few or many counts, or as a class when the clone is expanded.

d_call: -; clone_size: -; v_call: TRBV21-1; j_call: TRBJ2-2; cdr3_aa: CASMLVRYDWSTGELFF; cdr3_nt: TGTGCCAGCATGCTAGTCCGTTACGATTGGAGCACCGGGGAGCTGTTTTTT
d_call: -; clone_size: -; v_call: TRBV18; j_call: TRBJ1-2; cdr3_aa: CASSPRDTNYGYTF; cdr3_nt: TGTGCCAGCTCACCTAGGGACACAAACTATGGCTACACCTTC
d_call: -; clone_size: -; v_call: TRBV9; j_call: TRBJ2-7; cdr3_aa: CASSVEGGSGTEYDEQYF; cdr3_nt: TGTGCCAGCAGCGTAGAGGGGGGTTCCGGGACAGAATATGACGAGCAGTACTTC
d_call: -; clone_size: -; v_call: TRBV10-3; j_call: TRBJ2-1; cdr3_aa: CAISHDSNNEQFF; cdr3_nt: TGTGCCATCAGCCATGACAGTAACAATGAGCAGTTCTTC
d_call: -; clone_size: few; v_call: TRBV9; j_call: TRBJ1-1; cdr3_aa: CASSVTRQTSGAEAFF; cdr3_nt: TGTGCCAGCAGCGTAACCAGACAGACCTCGGGAGCTGAAGCTTTCTTT
d_call: -; clone_size: -; v_call: TRBV5-6; j_call: TRBJ2-1; cdr3_aa: CASRPTDTNYNEQFF; cdr3_nt: TGTGCCAGCAGACCGACAGACACGAATTACAATGAGCAGTTCTTC
d_call: TRBD1; clone_size: -; v_call: TRBV14; j_call: TRBJ1-2; cdr3_aa: CASSRGTARSPYGYTF; cdr3_nt: TGTGCCAGCAGCCGGGGGACAGCGAGGAGTCCCTATGGCTACACCTTC
d_call: TRBD1; clone_size: -; v_call: TRBV6-2/TRBV6-3; j_call: TRBJ2-7; cdr3_aa: CASSPHRDRGGYEQYF; cdr3_nt: TGTGCCAGCAGTCCGCATCGGGACAGGGGAGGGTACGAGCAGTACTTC
d_call: -; clone_size: -; v_call: TRBV28; j_call: TRBJ1-5; cdr3_aa: CASSLAQGRQPQHF; cdr3_nt: TGTGCCAGCAGCTTGGCGCAGGGCCGTCAGCCCCAGCATTTT
d_call: -; clone_size: -; v_call: TRBV7-2; j_call: TRBJ2-7; cdr3_aa: CASSLAGAASYEQYF; cdr3_nt: TGTGCCAGCAGCTTAGCGGGGGCCGCTTCCTACGAGCAGTACTTC
d_call: TRBD1; clone_size: few; v_call: TRBV7-3; j_call: TRBJ2-2; cdr3_aa: CASSPTGQGWELFF; cdr3_nt: TGTGCCAGCAGCCCCACGGGACAGGGTTGGGAGCTGTTTTTT
d_call: -; clone_size: -; v_call: TRBV2; j_call: TRBJ2-2; cdr3_aa: CASSGLQGAGELFF; cdr3_nt: TGTGCCAGCAGTGGATTACAGGGCGCCGGGGAGCTGTTTTTT
d_call: -; clone_size: -; v_call: TRBV10-3; j_call: TRBJ2-3; cdr3_aa: CAISESVSGSTDTQYF; cdr3_nt: TGTGCCATCAGTGAGTCAGTCAGCGGGAGCACAGATACGCAGTATTTT
d_call: TRBD1; clone_size: -; v_call: TRBV28; j_call: TRBJ2-7; cdr3_aa: CATWDRGSGEQYF; cdr3_nt: TGTGCCACCTGGGACAGGGGATCGGGCGAGCAGTACTTC
d_call: -; clone_size: -; v_call: TRBV19; j_call: TRBJ2-6; cdr3_aa: CASSIRSSSGANVLTF; cdr3_nt: TGTGCCAGTAGTATCCGTAGTAGCTCTGGGGCCAACGTCCTGACTTTC
d_call: -; clone_size: once; v_call: TRBV12-5; j_call: TRBJ2-1; cdr3_aa: CASGLVLMEGLASYNEQFF; cdr3_nt: TGTGCTAGTGGTTTGGTACTAATGGAGGGGTTGGCCTCCTACAATGAGCAGTTCTTC
d_call: -; clone_size: -; v_call: TRBV6-6; j_call: TRBJ1-4; cdr3_aa: CASRAGGTNEKLFF; cdr3_nt: TGTGCCAGCCGGGCTGGGGGGACTAATGAAAAACTGTTTTTT
d_call: TRBD2; clone_size: -; v_call: TRBV23-1; j_call: TRBJ2-1; cdr3_aa: CASSQLGTRTPNEQFF; cdr3_nt: TGCGCCAGCAGTCAATTAGGGACTAGGACGCCAAATGAGCAGTTCTTC
d_call: TRBD1; clone_size: -; v_call: TRBV10-3; j_call: TRBJ1-2; cdr3_aa: CAISESGQIYSNYGYTF; cdr3_nt: TGTGCCATCAGTGAGTCGGGACAGATCTATTCTAACTATGGCTACACCTTC
d_call: -; clone_size: -; v_call: TRBV5-1; j_call: TRBJ1-1; cdr3_aa: CASSLRETKNTEAFF; cdr3_nt: TGTGCCAGCAGCTTACGGGAAACTAAGAACACTGAAGCTTTCTTT
d_call: -; clone_size: -; v_call: TRBV5-1; j_call: TRBJ1-1; cdr3_aa: CASSLTGGGVNTEAFF; cdr3_nt: TGTGCCAGCAGCCTCACCGGGGGTGGGGTGAACACTGAAGCTTTCTTT
d_call: TRBD1; clone_size: -; v_call: TRBV5-8; j_call: TRBJ1-5; cdr3_aa: CASSRVTGGYQPQHF; cdr3_nt: TGTGCCAGCAGCCGCGTCACAGGGGGCTATCAGCCCCAGCATTTT
d_call: -; clone_size: -; v_call: TRBV9; j_call: TRBJ1-2; cdr3_aa: CASSVDHSGHYGYTF; cdr3_nt: TGTGCCAGCAGCGTAGATCACAGCGGGCACTATGGCTACACCTTC
d_call: -; clone_size: -; v_call: TRBV7-9; j_call: TRBJ2-2; cdr3_aa: CASSLLVWGDTGELFF; cdr3_nt: TGTGCCAGCAGCTTGCTCGTGTGGGGGGACACCGGGGAGCTGTTTTTT
d_call: -; clone_size: -; v_call: TRBV11-2; j_call: TRBJ2-7; cdr3_aa: CASSVGRSYEQYF; cdr3_nt: TGTGCCAGCAGCGTAGGGAGGTCCTACGAGCAGTACTTC
d_call: -; clone_size: -; v_call: TRBV6-5; j_call: TRBJ2-7; cdr3_aa: CASTPRGSYEQYF; cdr3_nt: TGTGCCAGCACCCCCCGGGGGTCCTACGAGCAGTACTTC
d_call: -; clone_size: -; v_call: TRBV19; j_call: TRBJ1-1; cdr3_aa: CASSPRWGGTGSAEAFF; cdr3_nt: TGTGCCAGTAGTCCTAGATGGGGGGGAACGGGTTCTGCTGAAGCTTTCTTT
d_call: -; clone_size: -; v_call: TRBV5-1; j_call: TRBJ2-3; cdr3_aa: CASSLERGGGSTQYF; cdr3_nt: TGCGCCAGCAGCTTGGAGAGAGGGGGAGGGAGTACGCAGTATTTT
d_call: TRBD1; clone_size: -; v_call: TRBV11-3; j_call: TRBJ1-4; cdr3_aa: CASSLEWGTARQDATNEKLFF; cdr3_nt: TGTGCCAGCAGCTTAGAATGGGGGACAGCCAGACAAGATGCAACTAATGAAAAACTGTTTTTT
d_call: TRBD2; clone_size: -; v_call: TRBV5-5; j_call: TRBJ2-5; cdr3_aa: CASSSTRTRQETQYF; cdr3_nt: TGTGCCAGCAGCTCTACACGGACTAGACAAGAGACCCAGTACTTC
d_call: -; clone_size: -; v_call: TRBV6-5; j_call: TRBJ1-1; cdr3_aa: CASSYSGHGQAFF; cdr3_nt: TGTGCCAGCAGTTACTCGGGGCACGGTCAAGCTTTCTTT
d_call: TRBD1; clone_size: -; v_call: TRBV25-1; j_call: TRBJ1-2; cdr3_aa: CASSETGTFYGYTF; cdr3_nt: TGTGCCAGCAGTGAGACAGGGACTTTCTATGGCTACACCTTC
d_call: -; clone_size: -; v_call: TRBV2; j_call: TRBJ1-5; cdr3_aa: CASNQGGSNQPQHF; cdr3_nt: TGTGCCAGCAACCAAGGGGGAAGCAATCAGCCCCAGCATTTT
d_call: -; clone_size: -; v_call: TRBV30; j_call: TRBJ1-5; cdr3_aa: CAWSASNSSPQHF; cdr3_nt: TGTGCCTGGAGTGCCTCGAATAGTTCGCCCCAGCATTTT
d_call: -; clone_size: few; v_call: TRBV4-1; j_call: TRBJ2-7; cdr3_aa: CASSQVATEAQYF; cdr3_nt: TGCGCCAGCAGCCAAGTTGCGACAGAGGCGCAGTACTTC
d_call: TRBD1; clone_size: -; v_call: TRBV7-8; j_call: TRBJ2-7; cdr3_aa: CASSSGTGVEQYF; cdr3_nt: TGTGCCAGCAGCTCCGGGACAGGGGTTGAGCAGTACTTC
d_call: -; clone_size: -; v_call: TRBV5-1; j_call: TRBJ2-5; cdr3_aa: CASSWGGAQETQYF; cdr3_nt: TGCGCCAGCAGCTGGGGTGGGGCCCAAGAGACCCAGTACTTC
d_call: TRBD1; clone_size: -; v_call: TRBV7-9; j_call: TRBJ1-5; cdr3_aa: CASSARGTGENQPQHF; cdr3_nt: TGTGCCAGCAGCGCTAGGGGGACAGGGGAGAATCAGCCCCAGCATTTT
d_call: TRBD2; clone_size: -; v_call: TRBV5-5; j_call: TRBJ2-5; cdr3_aa: CASSPPGAGRETQYF; cdr3_nt: TGTGCCAGCAGTCCACCCGGAGCGGGGAGGGAGACCCAGTACTTC
d_call: TRBD1; clone_size: -; v_call: TRBV19; j_call: TRBJ1-5; cdr3_aa: CASSIIIGTGGRPQHF; cdr3_nt: TGTGCCAGTAGTATAATAATAGGGACAGGGGGTCGGCCCCAGCATTTT
d_call: -; clone_size: -; v_call: TRBV29-1; j_call: TRBJ2-1; cdr3_aa: CSADREAYNEQFF; cdr3_nt: TGCAGCGCCGACAGGGAGGCCTACAATGAGCAGTTCTTC
d_call: -; clone_size: -; v_call: TRBV28; j_call: TRBJ2-1; cdr3_aa: CASSFGHSYNEQFF; cdr3_nt: TGTGCCAGCAGTTTTGGACATTCCTACAATGAGCAGTTCTTC
d_call: -; clone_size: -; v_call: TRBV28; j_call: TRBJ1-1; cdr3_aa: CASFRGRTEAFF; cdr3_nt: TGTGCCAGCTTCAGGGGAAGGACTGAAGCTTTCTTT
d_call: -; clone_size: -; v_call: TRBV12-5; j_call: TRBJ1-4; cdr3_aa: CASGLVRAGPNEKLFF; cdr3_nt: TGTGCTAGTGGTTTGGTACGTGCAGGGCCTAATGAAAAACTGTTTTTT
d_call: -; clone_size: -; v_call: TRBV29-1; j_call: TRBJ1-2; cdr3_aa: CSVVGLALSRFYGYTF; cdr3_nt: TGCAGCGTTGTGGGTTTAGCCCTCTCCAGATTCTATGGCTACACCTTC
d_call: TRBD1; clone_size: -; v_call: TRBV6-5; j_call: TRBJ1-4; cdr3_aa: CASSPGTGYGKLFF; cdr3_nt: TGTGCCAGCAGTCCCGGGACAGGGTATGGAAAACTGTTTTTT